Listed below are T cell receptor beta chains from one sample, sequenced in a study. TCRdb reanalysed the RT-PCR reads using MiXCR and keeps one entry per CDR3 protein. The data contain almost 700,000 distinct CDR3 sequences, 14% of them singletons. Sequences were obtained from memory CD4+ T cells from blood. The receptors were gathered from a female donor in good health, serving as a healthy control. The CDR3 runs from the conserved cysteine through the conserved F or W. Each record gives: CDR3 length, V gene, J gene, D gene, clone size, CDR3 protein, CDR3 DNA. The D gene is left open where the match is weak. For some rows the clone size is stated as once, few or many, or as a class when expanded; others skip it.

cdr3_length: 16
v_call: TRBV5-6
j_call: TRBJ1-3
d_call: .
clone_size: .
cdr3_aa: CASSSSPGPSGNTIYF
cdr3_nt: TGTGCCAGCAGCTCCTCGCCGGGACCCAGTGGAAACACCATATATTTT

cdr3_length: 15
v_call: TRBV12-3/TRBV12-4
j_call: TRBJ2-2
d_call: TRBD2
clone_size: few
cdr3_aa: CASILAGPNTGELFF
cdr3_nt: TGTGCCAGCATTTTAGCGGGTCCCAACACCGGGGAGCTGTTTTTT

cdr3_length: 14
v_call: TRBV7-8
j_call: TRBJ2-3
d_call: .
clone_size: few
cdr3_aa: CASSLAEALDTQYF
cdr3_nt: TGTGCCAGCAGCTTAGCGGAGGCTTTGGATACGCAGTATTTT

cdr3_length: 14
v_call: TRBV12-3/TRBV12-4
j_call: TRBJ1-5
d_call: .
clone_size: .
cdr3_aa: CASSLGAGGRPQHF
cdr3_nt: TGTGCCAGCAGTTTAGGGGCTGGGGGTCGGCCCCAGCATTTT

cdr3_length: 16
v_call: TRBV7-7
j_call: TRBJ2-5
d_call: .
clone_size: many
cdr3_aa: CASSPPGHHLGETQYF
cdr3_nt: TGTGCTAGCAGCCCCCCGGGACACCACCTAGGAGAGACCCAGTACTTC

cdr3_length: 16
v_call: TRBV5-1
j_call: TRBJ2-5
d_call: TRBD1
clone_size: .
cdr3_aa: CASSLFPGTGQETQYF
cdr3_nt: TGCGCCAGCAGCTTGTTTCCCGGGACAGGGCAAGAGACCCAGTACTTC

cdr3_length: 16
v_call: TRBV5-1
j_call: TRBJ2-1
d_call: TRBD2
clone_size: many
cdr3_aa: CASSTRLAGGRNEQFF
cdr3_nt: TGCGCCAGCAGCACCCGACTAGCGGGAGGGCGCAATGAGCAGTTCTTC

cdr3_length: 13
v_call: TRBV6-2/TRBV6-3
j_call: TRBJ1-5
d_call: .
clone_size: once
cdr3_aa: CASSYSFDRAQHF
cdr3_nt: TGTGCCAGCAGTTACTCGTTCGACCGGGCCCAGCATTTT

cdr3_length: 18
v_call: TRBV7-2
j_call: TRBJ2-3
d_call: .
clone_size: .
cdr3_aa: CASSFGWAGSGMSDTQYF
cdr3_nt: TGTGCCAGCAGCTTCGGTTGGGCTGGGTCGGGTATGTCAGATACGCAGTATTTT

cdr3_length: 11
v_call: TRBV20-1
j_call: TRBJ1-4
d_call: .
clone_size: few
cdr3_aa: CSARENEKLFF
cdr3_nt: TGCAGTGCCAGGGAAAATGAAAAACTGTTTTTT

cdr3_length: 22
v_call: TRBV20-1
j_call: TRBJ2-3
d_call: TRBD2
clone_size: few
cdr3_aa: CSARGPGVVGLAGGPRTDTQYF
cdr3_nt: TGCAGTGCTAGAGGCCCGGGTGTGGTGGGGCTAGCGGGAGGGCCTAGGACAGATACGCAGTATTTT

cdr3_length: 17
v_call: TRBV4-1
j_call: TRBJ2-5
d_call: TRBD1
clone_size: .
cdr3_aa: CASSQTLGRDREETQYF
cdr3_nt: TGCGCCAGCAGCCAAACCTTAGGCCGGGACAGGGAAGAGACCCAGTACTTC

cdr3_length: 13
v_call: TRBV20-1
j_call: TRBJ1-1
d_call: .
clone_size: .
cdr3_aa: CSAMGGLNTEAFF
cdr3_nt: TGCAGTGCCATGGGGGGTTTGAACACTGAAGCTTTCTTT

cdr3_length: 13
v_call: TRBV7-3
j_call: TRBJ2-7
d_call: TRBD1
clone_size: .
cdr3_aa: CASSTRQGYEQYF
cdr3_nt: TGTGCCAGCAGCACTCGACAGGGATACGAGCAGTACTTC

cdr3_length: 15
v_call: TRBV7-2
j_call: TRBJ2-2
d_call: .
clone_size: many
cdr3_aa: CASSPAPSNTGELFF
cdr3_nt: TGTGCCAGCAGCCCCGCTCCCTCGAACACCGGGGAGCTGTTTTTT

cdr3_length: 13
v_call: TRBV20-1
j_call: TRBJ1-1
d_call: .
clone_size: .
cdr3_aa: CSARDPAGEDPFF
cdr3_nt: TGCAGTGCTAGAGATCCGGCAGGGGAGGATCCTTTCTTT

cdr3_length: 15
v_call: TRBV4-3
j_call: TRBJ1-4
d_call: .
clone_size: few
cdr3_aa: CASSRKTGRDEKLFF
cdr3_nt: TGCGCCAGCAGCCGAAAGACTGGACGAGACGAAAAACTGTTTTTT

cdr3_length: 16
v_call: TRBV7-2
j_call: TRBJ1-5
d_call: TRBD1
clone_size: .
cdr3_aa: CASSYGPGQGAQPQHF
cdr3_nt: TGTGCCAGCAGTTACGGACCGGGACAGGGGGCTCAGCCCCAGCATTTT

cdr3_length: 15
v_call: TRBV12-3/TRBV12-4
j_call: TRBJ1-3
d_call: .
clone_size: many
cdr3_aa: CASTTLEGSGNTIYF
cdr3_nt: TGTGCCAGCACCACCCTGGAGGGCTCTGGAAACACCATATATTTT

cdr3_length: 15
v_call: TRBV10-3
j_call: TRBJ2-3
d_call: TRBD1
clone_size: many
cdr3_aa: CAISERTGSTDTQYF
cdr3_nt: TGTGCCATCAGTGAGCGGACAGGGAGCACAGATACGCAGTATTTT

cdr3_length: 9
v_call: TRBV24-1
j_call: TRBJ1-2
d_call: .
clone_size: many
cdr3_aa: CATSYGYTF
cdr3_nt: TGTGCCACCAGCTATGGCTACACCTTC

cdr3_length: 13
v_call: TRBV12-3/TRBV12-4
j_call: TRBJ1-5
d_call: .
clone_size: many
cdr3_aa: CASSLQLNQPQHF
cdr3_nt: TGTGCCAGCAGTTTACAACTCAATCAGCCCCAGCATTTT

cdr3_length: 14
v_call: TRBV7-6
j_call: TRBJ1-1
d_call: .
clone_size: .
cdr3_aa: CASSPSTVNTEAFF
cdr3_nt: TGTGCCAGCAGCCCCTCGACGGTGAACACTGAAGCTTTCTTT

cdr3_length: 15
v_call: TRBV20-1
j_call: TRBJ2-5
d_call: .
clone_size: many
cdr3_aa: CSARDIGSSVETQYF
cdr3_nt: TGCAGTGCTAGAGACATAGGGTCTTCAGTGGAGACCCAGTACTTC

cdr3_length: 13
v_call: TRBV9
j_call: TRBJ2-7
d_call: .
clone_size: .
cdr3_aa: CASSDGRRDEQYF
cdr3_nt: TGTGCCAGCAGCGACGGACGGCGCGACGAGCAGTACTTC

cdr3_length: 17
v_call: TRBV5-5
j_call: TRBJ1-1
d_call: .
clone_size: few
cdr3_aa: CASSLVGVGVLDTEAFF
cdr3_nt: TGTGCCAGCAGCTTGGTGGGAGTCGGGGTGTTAGACACTGAAGCTTTCTTT

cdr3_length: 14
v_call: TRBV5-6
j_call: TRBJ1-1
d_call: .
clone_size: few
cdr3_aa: CASSLTGIYTEAFF
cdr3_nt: TGTGCCAGCAGCTTGACAGGGATATACACTGAAGCTTTCTTT

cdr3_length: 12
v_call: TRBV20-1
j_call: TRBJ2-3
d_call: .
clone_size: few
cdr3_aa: CSARYGPDTQYF
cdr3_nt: TGCAGTGCTAGATATGGGCCAGATACGCAGTATTTT

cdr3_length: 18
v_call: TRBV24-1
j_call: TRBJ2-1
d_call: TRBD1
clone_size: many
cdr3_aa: CATSDFSGTATSYNEQFF
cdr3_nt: TGTGCCACCAGTGATTTTAGTGGGACAGCAACCTCCTACAATGAGCAGTTCTTC

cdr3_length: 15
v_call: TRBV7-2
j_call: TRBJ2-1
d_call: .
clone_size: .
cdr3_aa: CASSKEGGSYNEQFF
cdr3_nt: TGTGCCAGCAGCAAGGAGGGGGGATCCTACAATGAGCAGTTCTTC

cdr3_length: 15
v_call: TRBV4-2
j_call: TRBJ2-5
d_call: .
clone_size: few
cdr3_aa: CASSFDRRMSETQYF
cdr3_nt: TGTGCCAGCAGCTTTGACAGACGGATGTCAGAGACCCAGTACTTC

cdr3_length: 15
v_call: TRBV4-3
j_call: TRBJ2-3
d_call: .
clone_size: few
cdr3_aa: CASSQDEKAGDTQYF
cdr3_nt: TGCGCCAGCAGCCAAGATGAAAAGGCGGGAGATACGCAGTATTTT

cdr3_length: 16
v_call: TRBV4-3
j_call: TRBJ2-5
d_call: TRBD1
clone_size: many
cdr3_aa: CASSQGVTGGEETQYF
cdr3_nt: TGCGCCAGCAGCCAAGGAGTGACAGGGGGAGAAGAGACCCAGTACTTC

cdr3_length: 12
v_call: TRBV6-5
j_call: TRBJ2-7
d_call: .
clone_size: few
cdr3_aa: CASNQGPYEQYF
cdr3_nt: TGTGCCAGCAACCAGGGACCCTACGAGCAGTACTTC

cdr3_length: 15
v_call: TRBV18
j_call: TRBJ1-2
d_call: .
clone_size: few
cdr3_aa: CASSPPGLSNYGYTF
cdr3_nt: TGTGCCAGCTCACCACCGGGACTTTCAAACTATGGCTACACCTTC

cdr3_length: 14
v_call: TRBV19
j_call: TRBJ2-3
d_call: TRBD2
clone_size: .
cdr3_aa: CATKRGLATDTQYF
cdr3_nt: TGTGCCACAAAGAGAGGACTAGCGACAGATACGCAGTATTTT

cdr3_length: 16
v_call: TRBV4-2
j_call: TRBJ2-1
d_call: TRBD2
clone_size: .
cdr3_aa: CASSQDLAGVLNEQFF
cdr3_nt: TGTGCCAGCAGCCAAGATCTAGCGGGAGTTCTCAATGAGCAGTTCTTC

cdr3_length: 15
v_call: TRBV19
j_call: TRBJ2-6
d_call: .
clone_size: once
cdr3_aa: CASSSQGPGANVLTF
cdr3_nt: TGTGCCAGTAGTTCACAGGGCCCTGGGGCCAACGTCCTGACTTTC

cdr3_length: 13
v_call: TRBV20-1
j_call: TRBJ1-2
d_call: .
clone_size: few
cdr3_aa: CSARDPRYYGYTF
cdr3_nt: TGCAGTGCTAGAGATCCGAGATACTATGGCTACACCTTC

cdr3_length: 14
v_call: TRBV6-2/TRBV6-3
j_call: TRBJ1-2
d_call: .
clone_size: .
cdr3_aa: CASSYSRGLYGYTF
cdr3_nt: TGTGCCAGCAGTTACTCCCGGGGACTCTATGGCTACACCTTC

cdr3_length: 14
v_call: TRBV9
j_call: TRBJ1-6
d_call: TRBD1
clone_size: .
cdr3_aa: CASSLQGSNSPLHF
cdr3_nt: TGTGCCAGCAGCTTACAGGGGAGTAATTCACCCCTCCACTTT

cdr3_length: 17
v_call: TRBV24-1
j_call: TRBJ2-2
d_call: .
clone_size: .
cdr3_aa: CATSDSLRGQREGELFF
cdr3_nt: TGTGCCACCAGTGATTCATTAAGGGGACAGCGGGAAGGGGAGCTGTTTTTT

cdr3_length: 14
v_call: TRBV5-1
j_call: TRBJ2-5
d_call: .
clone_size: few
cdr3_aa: CASSFTGREETQYF
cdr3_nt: TGCGCCAGCAGCTTTACGGGTCGAGAGGAGACCCAGTACTTC

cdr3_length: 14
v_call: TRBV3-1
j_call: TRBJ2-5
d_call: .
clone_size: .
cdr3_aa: CDSSQRNYGETQYF
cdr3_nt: TGTGACAGCAGCCAACGGAACTATGGGGAGACCCAGTACTTC

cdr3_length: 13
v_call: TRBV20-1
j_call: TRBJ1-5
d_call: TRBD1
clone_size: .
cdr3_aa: CSASTGVDQPQHF
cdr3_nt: TGCAGTGCCAGCACAGGGGTGGACCAGCCCCAGCATTTT

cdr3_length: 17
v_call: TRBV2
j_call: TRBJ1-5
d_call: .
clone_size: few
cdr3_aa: CASSPYDGRVSNQPQHF
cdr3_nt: TGTGCCAGCAGTCCCTACGACGGCAGGGTAAGCAATCAGCCCCAGCATTTT

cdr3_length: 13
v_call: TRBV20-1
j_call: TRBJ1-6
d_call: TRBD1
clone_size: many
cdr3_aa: CSAGQGMSSPLHF
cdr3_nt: TGCAGTGCCGGACAGGGGATGAGTTCACCCCTCCACTTT

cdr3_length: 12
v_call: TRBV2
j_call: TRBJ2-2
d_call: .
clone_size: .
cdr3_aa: CASKGNTGELFF
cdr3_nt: TGTGCCAGCAAAGGGAACACCGGGGAGCTGTTTTTT

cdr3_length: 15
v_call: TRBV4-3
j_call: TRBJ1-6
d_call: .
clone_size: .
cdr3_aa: CASSPRTAPNSPLHF
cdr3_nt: TGCGCCAGCAGCCCCCGGACAGCGCCAAATTCACCCCTCCACTTT

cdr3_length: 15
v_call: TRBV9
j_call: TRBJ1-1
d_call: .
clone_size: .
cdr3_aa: CASSEQGLTSSEAFF
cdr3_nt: TGTGCCAGCAGCGAACAGGGACTTACCAGCAGTGAAGCTTTCTTT